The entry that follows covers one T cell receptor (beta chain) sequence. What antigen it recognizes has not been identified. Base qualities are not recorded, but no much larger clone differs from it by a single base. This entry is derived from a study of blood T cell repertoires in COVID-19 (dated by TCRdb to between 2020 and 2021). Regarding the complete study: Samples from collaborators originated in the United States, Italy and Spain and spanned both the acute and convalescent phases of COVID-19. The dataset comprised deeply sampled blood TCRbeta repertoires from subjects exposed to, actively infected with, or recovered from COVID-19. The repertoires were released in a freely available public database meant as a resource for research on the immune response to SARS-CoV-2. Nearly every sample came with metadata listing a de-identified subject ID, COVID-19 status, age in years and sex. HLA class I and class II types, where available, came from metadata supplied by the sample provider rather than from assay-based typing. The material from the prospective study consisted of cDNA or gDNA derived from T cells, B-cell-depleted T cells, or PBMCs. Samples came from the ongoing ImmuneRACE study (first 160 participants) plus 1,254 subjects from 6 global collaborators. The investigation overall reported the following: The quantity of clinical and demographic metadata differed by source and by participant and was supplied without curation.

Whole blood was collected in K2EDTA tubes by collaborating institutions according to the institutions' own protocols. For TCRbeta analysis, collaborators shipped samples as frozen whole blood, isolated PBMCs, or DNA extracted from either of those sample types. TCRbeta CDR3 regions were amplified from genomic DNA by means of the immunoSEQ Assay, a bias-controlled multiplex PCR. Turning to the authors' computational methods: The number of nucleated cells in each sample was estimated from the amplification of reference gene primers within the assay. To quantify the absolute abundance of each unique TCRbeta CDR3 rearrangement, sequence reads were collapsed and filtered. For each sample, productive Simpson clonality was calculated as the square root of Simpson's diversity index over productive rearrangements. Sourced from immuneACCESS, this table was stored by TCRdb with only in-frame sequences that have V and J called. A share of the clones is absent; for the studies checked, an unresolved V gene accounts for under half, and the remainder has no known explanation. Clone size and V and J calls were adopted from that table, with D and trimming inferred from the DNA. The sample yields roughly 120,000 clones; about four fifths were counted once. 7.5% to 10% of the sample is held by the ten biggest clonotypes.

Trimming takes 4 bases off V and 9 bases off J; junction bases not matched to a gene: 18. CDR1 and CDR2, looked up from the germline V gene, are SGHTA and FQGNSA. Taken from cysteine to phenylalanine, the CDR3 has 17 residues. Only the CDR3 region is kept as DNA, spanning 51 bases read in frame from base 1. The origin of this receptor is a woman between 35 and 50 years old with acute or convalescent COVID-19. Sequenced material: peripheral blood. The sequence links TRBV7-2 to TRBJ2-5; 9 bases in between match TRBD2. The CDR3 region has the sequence CASSYLGGGAVSGAQYF. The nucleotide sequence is TGTGCCAGCAGCTATCTGGGCGGGGGGGCCGTTTCAGGGGCCCAGTACTTC.